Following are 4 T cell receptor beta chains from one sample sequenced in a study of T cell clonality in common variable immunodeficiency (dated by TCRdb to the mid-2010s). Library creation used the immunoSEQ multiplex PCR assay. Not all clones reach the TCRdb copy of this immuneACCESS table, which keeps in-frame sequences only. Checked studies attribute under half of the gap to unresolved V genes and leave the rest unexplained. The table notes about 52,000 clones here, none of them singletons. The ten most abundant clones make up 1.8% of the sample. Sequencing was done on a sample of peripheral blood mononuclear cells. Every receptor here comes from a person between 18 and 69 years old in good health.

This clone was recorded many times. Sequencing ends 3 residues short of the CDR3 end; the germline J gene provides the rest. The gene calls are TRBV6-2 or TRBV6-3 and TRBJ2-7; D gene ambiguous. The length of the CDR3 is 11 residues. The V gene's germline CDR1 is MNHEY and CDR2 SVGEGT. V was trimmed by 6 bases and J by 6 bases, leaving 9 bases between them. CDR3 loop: CASSHRGEQYF. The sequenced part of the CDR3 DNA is TGTGCCAGCAGCCATCGAGGCGAG.

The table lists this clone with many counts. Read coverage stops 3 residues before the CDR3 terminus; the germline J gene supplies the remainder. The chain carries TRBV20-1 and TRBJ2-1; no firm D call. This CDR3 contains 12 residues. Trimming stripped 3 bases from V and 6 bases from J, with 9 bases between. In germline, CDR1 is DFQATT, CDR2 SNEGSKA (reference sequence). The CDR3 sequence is CSARADTNEQFF. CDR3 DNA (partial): TGCAGTGCTAGGGCCGACACCAATGAG.

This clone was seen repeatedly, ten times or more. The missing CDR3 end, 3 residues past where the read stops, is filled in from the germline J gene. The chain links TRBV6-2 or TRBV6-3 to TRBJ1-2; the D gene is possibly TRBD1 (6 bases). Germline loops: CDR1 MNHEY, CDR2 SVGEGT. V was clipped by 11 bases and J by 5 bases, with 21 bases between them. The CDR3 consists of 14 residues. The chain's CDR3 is CASKRTGTPYGYTF. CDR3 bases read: TGTGCCTCGAAACGAACCGGGACACCTTATGGC.

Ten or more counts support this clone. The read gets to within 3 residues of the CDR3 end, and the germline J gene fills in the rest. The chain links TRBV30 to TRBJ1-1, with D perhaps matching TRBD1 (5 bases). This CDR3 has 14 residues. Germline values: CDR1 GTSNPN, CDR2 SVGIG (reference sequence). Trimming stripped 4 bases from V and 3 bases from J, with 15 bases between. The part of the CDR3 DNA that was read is TGTGCCTGGATTCTACGGGACTTCCACACTGAA. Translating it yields CAWILRDFHTE. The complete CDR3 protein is CAWILRDFHTEAFF. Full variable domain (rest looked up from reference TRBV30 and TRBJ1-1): SQTIHQWPATLVQPVGSPLSLECTVEGTSNPNLYWYRQAAGRGLQLLFYSVGIGQISSEVPQNLSASRPQDRQFILSSKKLLLSDSGFYLCAWILRDFHTEAFFGQGTRLTVV.